This record concerns one T cell receptor (beta chain) sequence. Its antigen is undetermined. These data come from a study of tumor and adjacent non-tumor tissue in lung cancer. Across the whole study: Each sample yielded about 4.17 million productive TCRbeta reads on average.

CDR3 length: 16 amino acids. V lost 5 bases to trimming and J lost 3 bases, with 16 bases between them. CDR1 and CDR2 from the germline V gene are SEHNR and FQNEAQ (reference sequence). A modified ARM-PCR protocol with three rounds of nested PCR amplified TCRbeta. TCRdb ran MiXCR on the multiplex PCR reads and lists one entry per CDR3 protein. The data contain about 110,000 distinct CDR3 sequences, about 61% of them singletons. General study results and limits: Normal lung showed higher cumulative top 100 clone frequency than tumor. Tumor tissue had significantly higher TCR diversity than normal lung.

No cell sorting was done before RNA was extracted from the tissue. Distant lung tissue was collected more than 3 cm away from the tumor edge. Chemotherapy-naive patients with new lung cancer underwent thoracic surgery in China, August–late 2014. The chain links TRBV7-9 to TRBJ2-2; D gene unclear. This TCR derives from a man in his fifties or sixties with non-small cell lung cancer. Sequences were obtained from distant non-tumor lung tissue. In DNA, the CDR3 is TGTGCCAGCAGCCGGGCTAGAGGCCTGGACACCGGGGAGCTGTTTTTT. Protein product: CASSRARGLDTGELFF.